This T cell receptor (beta chain) came from a study of metastatic and nonmetastatic thyroid tumors. Whole-study findings and limits: The study reportedly found significantly higher TCR beta diversity in malignant thyroid tumors than benign nodules, in blood and tumor.

V dropped 10 bases and J dropped 2 bases, with 11 bases sitting between them. Germline CDR1 KGHDR, CDR2 SFDVKD. The CDR3 is made up of 13 amino acids. In the study's own analysis: Between-group CDR3 differences, defined by clinicopathological status, yielded a distant-metastasis classifier for papillary thyroid cancer. Using MiXCR, TCRdb reanalyzed the PCR reads. The authors' filters were not applied to this entry. This sample has about 59,000 clones, with about 17% found just once. This clone was picked up many times. Its matching antigen is unknown. The entire patient cohort was treatment-naive prior to thyroid surgery.

The sequencing sample was made of blood. This receptor was taken from a male donor with papillary thyroid cancer or a benign thyroid nodule (not recorded which). Some clones in this sample may be carry-over from other donors' samples. The rearrangement links TRBV24-1 to TRBJ1-3; D gene unclear. Here the CDR3 reads CATKSDTGNTIYF. The CDR3 DNA reads TGTGCCACAAAGTCAGACACTGGAAACACCATATATTTT.